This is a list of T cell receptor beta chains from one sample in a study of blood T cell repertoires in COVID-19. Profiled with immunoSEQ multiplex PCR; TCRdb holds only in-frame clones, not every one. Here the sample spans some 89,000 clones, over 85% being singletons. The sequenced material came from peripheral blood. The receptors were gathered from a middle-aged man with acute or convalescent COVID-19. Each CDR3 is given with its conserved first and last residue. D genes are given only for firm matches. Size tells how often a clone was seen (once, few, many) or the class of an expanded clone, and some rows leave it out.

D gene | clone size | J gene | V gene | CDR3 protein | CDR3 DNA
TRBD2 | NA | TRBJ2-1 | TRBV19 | CASTITGGPSDEQFF | TGTGCCAGTACCATTACGGGGGGGCCGAGCGATGAGCAGTTCTTC
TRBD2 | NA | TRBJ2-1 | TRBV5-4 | CASSLDGTSGINEQFF | TGTGCCAGCAGCTTGGACGGGACTAGCGGAATTAATGAGCAGTTCTTC
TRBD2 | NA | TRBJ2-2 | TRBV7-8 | CASSLASGGGNTGELFF | TGTGCCAGCAGCTTAGCTAGCGGGGGCGGTAACACCGGGGAGCTGTTTTTT
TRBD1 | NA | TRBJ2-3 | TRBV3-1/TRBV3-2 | CASSIRQGRTDTQYF | TGTGCCAGCAGCATTAGACAGGGGCGCACAGATACGCAGTATTTT
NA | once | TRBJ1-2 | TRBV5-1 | CASSLGGVLNYGYTF | TGCGCCAGCAGCTTGGGGGGAGTGCTTAACTATGGCTACACCTTC
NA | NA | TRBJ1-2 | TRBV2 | CASGERREGYTF | TGTGCCAGCGGTGAGAGAAGGGAGGGCTACACCTTC
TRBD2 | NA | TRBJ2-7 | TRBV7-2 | CASSETSGEREQYF | TGTGCCAGCAGCGAAACTAGCGGCGAGCGCGAGCAGTACTTC
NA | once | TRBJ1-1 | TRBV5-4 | CASSLSPLLGRTEAFF | TGTGCCAGCAGCTTGTCTCCGCTTTTGGGGCGAACTGAAGCTTTCTTT
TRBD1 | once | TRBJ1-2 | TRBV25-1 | CASSVRGTGIDGYTF | TGTGCCAGCAGTGTTCGAGGGACAGGGATCGATGGCTACACCTTC
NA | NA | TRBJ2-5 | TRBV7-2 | CASSFQGQETQYF | TGTGCCAGCAGCTTTCAGGGACAAGAGACCCAGTACTTC
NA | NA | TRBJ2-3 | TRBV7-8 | CASSLVTVAQGTQYF | TGTGCCAGCAGCTTAGTGACGGTTGCTCAGGGAACGCAGTATTTT
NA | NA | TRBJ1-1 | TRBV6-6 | CASSYGFDRRGAEAFF | TGTGCCAGCAGTTACGGATTCGACAGGCGTGGGGCTGAAGCTTTCTTT
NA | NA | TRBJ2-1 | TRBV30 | CASLRQTSYNEQFF | TGTGCCTCCCTTCGACAGACCTCCTACAATGAGCAGTTCTTC
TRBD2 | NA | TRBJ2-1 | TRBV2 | CASSQGTSGRSEQFF | TGTGCCAGCAGTCAAGGGACTAGCGGGAGAAGTGAGCAGTTCTTC
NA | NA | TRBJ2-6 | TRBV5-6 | CASSSLQGPSGANVLTF | TGTGCCAGCAGCTCGCTACAGGGACCCTCTGGGGCCAACGTCCTGACTTTC
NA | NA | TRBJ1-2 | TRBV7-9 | CASRPSRTGNYGYTF | TGTGCCAGCCGACCATCTAGAACAGGGAACTATGGCTACACCTTC
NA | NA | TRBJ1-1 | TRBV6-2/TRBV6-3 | CASSPERALTEAFF | TGTGCCAGCAGCCCCGAAAGAGCTTTAACTGAAGCTTTCTTT
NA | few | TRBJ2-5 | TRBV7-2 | CASSFRTRGKETQYF | TGTGCCAGCAGCTTCAGAACGCGGGGAAAAGAGACCCAGTACTTC
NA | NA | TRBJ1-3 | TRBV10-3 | CATRRGDSGNTIYF | TGTGCCACTAGGAGAGGAGACTCTGGAAACACCATATATTTT
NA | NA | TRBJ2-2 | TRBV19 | CASRRRGNRDGELFF | TGTGCCAGTAGGAGGCGGGGCAATAGGGACGGGGAGCTGTTTTTT
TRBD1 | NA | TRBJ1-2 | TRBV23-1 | CASSQALDRGYGYTF | TGCGCCAGCAGTCAAGCCTTAGACAGGGGCTATGGCTACACCTTC
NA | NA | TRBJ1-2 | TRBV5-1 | CASSPDSDYGYTF | TGCGCCAGCAGTCCAGACAGTGACTATGGCTACACCTTC
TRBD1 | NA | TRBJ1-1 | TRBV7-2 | CASSPGQGWGKAFF | TGTGCCAGCAGCCCCGGACAGGGGTGGGGTAAAGCTTTCTTT
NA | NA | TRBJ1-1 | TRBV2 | CASSVQQGLSTTEAFF | TGTGCCAGCAGTGTTCAACAGGGCCTATCAACCACTGAAGCTTTCTTT
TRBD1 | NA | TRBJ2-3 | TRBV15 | CATSSAGQATDTQYF | TGTGCCACCAGCAGCGCCGGACAGGCCACAGATACGCAGTATTTT
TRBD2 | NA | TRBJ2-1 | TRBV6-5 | CASSPGTSGRNEQFF | TGTGCCAGCTCCCCAGGGACTAGCGGGAGGAATGAGCAGTTCTTC
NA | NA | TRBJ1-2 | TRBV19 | CASSIRGADGYTF | TGTGCCAGTAGTATAAGGGGCGCCGATGGCTACACCTTC
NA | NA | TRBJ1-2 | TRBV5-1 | CATRDPLGGYGYTF | TGCGCCACCCGGGATCCGCTCGGTGGCTATGGCTACACCTTC
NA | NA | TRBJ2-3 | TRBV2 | CASSQRDGTDTQYF | TGTGCCAGCAGTCAAAGAGATGGCACAGATACGCAGTATTTT
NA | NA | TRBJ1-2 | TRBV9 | CASSAQQGSGYTF | TGTGCCAGCAGCGCCCAACAGGGAAGTGGCTACACCTTC
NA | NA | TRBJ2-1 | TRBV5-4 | CASSPDSGASYNEQFF | TGTGCCAGCAGCCCCGATAGCGGAGCCTCCTACAATGAGCAGTTCTTC
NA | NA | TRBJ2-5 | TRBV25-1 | CASSEWRRGETQYF | TGTGCCAGCAGTGAATGGAGGCGGGGAGAGACCCAGTACTTC
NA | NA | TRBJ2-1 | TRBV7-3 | CASSLTSTGRANEQFF | TGTGCCAGCAGCTTAACTTCGACCGGCAGGGCCAATGAGCAGTTCTTC
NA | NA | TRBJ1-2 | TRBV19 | CASTFGDYGYTF | TGTGCCAGTACCTTCGGGGACTATGGCTACACCTTC
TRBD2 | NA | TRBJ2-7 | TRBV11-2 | CASRFSGSHEQYF | TGTGCCAGCAGGTTTAGCGGGAGCCACGAGCAGTACTTC
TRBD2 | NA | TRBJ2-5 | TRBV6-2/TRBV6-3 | CASSLISGGAWETQYF | TGTGCCAGCAGTCTGATTAGCGGGGGGGCTTGGGAGACCCAGTACTTC
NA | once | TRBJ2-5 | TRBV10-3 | CAISESGGGGQETQYF | TGTGCCATCAGTGAGTCGGGGGGAGGGGGCCAAGAGACCCAGTACTTC
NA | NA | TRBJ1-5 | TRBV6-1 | CASSDRAANQPQHF | TGTGCCAGCAGTGACAGGGCGGCAAATCAGCCCCAGCATTTT
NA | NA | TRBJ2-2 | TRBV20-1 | CSARVNGELFF | TGCAGTGCTAGAGTTAACGGGGAGCTGTTTTTT
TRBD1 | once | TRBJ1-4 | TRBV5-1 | CATGTGVTNEKLFF | TGCGCCACCGGGACAGGAGTAACTAATGAAAAACTGTTTTTT
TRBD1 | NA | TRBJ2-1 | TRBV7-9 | CASSLTGAGYNEQFF | TGTGCCAGCAGCCTAACAGGGGCCGGCTACAATGAGCAGTTCTTC
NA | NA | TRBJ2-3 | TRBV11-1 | CASSIPGTDTQYF | TGTGCCAGCAGCATTCCAGGGACAGATACGCAGTATTTT
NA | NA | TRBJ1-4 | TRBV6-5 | CASAGGRGEKLFF | TGTGCCAGCGCAGGAGGGCGAGGGGAAAAACTGTTTTTT
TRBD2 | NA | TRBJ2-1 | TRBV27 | CASSLGLGLAANEQFF | TGTGCCAGCAGTTTAGGTTTGGGACTAGCTGCGAATGAGCAGTTCTTC
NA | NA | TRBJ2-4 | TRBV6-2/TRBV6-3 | CASSYAREGKNIQYF | TGTGCCAGCAGTTACGCCCGAGAGGGCAAAAACATTCAGTACTTC
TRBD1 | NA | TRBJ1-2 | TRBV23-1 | CASSGTEGGYTF | TGCGCCAGCAGTGGGACAGAAGGGGGCTACACCTTC
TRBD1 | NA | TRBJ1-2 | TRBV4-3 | CASSRDRGQDGYTF | TGCGCCAGCAGCCGAGACAGGGGGCAAGATGGCTACACCTTC
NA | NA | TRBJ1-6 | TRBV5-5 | CASTERQDGSLHF | TGTGCCAGCACCGAACGGCAGGATGGTTCCCTCCACTTT
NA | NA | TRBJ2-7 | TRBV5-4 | CASSNRDLGNYEQYF | TGTGCCAGCAGTAACCGGGATTTGGGAAACTACGAGCAGTACTTC
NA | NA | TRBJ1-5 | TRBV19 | CASKGPNQPQHF | TGTGCCAGTAAGGGGCCGAATCAGCCCCAGCATTTT
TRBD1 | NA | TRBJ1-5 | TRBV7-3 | CASSKTGGADQPQHF | TGTGCCAGCAGCAAAACAGGGGGCGCGGATCAGCCCCAGCATTTT
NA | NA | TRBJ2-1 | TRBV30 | CAWSLHRGAHNEQFF | TGTGCCTGGAGTCTTCATAGAGGTGCACACAATGAGCAGTTCTTC
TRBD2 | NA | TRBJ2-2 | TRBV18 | CASSPNPGAGATGELFF | TGTGCCAGCTCCCCTAACCCGGGAGCGGGGGCCACCGGGGAGCTGTTTTTT